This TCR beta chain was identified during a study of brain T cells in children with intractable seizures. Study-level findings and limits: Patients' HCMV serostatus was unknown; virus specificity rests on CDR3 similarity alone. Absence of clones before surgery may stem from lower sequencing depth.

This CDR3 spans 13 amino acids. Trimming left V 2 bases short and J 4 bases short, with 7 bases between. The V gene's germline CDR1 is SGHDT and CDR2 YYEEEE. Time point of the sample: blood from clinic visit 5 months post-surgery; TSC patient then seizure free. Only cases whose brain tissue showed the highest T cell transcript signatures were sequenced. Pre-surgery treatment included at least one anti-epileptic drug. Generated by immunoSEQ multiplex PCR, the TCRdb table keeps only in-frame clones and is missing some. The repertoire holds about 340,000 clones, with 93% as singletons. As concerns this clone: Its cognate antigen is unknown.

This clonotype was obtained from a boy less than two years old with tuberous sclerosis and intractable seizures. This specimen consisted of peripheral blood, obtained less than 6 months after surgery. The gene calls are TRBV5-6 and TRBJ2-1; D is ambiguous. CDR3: CASSLADYNEQFF. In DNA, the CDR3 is TGTGCCAGCAGCTTAGCAGATTACAATGAGCAGTTCTTC.